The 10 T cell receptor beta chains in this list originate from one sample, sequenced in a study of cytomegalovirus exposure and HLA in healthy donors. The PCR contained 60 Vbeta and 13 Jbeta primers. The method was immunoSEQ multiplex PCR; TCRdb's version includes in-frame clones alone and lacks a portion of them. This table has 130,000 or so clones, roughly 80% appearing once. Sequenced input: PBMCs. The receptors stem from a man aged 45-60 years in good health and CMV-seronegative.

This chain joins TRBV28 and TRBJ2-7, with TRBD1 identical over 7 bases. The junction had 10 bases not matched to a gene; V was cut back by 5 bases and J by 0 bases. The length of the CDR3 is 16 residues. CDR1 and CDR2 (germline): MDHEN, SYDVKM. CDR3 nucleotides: TGTGCCAGCAGTGGCACGGCTGACAGGGCCTCCTACGAGCAGTACTTC. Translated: CASSGTADRASYEQYF.

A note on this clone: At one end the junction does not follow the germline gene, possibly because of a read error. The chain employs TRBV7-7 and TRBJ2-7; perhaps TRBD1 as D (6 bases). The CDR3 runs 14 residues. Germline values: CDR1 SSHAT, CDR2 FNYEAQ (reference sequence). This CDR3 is CASSTRDISYEQYF. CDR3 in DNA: TGTGCTAGCAGCACTAGGGACATCTCCTACGAGCAGTACTTC.

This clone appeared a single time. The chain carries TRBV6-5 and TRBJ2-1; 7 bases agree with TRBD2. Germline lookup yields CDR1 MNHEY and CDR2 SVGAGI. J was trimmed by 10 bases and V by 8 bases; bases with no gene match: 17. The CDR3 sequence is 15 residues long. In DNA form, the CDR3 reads TGTGCCAGCGGCTTGCGAGCAGTCACGGGGGGAGAGCAGTTCTTC. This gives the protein CASGLRAVTGGEQFF.

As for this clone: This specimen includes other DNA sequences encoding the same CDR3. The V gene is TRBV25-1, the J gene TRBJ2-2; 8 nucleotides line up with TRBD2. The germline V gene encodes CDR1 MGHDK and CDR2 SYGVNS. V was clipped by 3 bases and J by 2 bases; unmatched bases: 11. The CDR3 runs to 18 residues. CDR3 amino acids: CASSDDHGRAFNTGELFF. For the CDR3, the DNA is TGTGCCAGCAGTGATGATCACGGGAGGGCTTTTAACACCGGGGAGCTGTTTTTT.

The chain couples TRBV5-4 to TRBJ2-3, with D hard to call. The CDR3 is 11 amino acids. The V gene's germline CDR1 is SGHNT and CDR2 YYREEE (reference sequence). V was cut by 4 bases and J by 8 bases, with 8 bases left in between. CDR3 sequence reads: CASSSISTQYF. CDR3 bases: TGTGCCAGCAGCAGCATAAGTACGCAGTATTTT.

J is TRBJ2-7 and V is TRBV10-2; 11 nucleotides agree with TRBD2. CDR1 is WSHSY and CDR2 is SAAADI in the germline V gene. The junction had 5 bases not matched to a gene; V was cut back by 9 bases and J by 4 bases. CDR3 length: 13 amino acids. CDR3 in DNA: TGCGCCAGTAGCGGGAGGGCAGGATACGAGCAGTACTTC. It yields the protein CASSGRAGYEQYF.

CDR3 DNA sequence: TGTGCCAGCAGTGAACAGGGATACAATGAGCAGTTCTTC. It yields the protein CASSEQGYNEQFF. The chain carries TRBV28 and TRBJ2-1; the D gene is possibly TRBD1 (6 bases). Germline CDR1 reads MDHEN; CDR2 reads SYDVKM. The CDR3 length is 13 residues. The V end was cut by 5 bases, the J end by 4 bases, with 9 bases between.

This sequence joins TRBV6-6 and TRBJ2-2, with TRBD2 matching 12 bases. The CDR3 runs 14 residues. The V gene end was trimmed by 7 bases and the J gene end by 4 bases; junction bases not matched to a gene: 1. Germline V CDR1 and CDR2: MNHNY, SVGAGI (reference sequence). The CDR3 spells CASKTSGSTGELFF. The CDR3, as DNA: TGTGCCAGCAAGACTAGCGGGAGCACCGGGGAGCTGTTTTTT.

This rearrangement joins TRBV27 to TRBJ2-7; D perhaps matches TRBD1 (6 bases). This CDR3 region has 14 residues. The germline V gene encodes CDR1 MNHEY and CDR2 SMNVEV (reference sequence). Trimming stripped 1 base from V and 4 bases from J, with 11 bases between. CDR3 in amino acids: CASSLFGGAYEQYF. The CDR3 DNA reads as TGTGCCAGCAGTTTATTTGGGGGCGCGTACGAGCAGTACTTC.

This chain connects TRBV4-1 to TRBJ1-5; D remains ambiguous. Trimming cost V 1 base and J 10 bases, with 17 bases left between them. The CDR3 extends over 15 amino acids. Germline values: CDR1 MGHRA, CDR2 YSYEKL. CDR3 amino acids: CASSQGAGYEYPQHF. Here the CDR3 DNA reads TGCGCCAGCAGCCAAGGGGCAGGCTATGAGTATCCCCAGCATTTT.